The 22 T cell receptor beta chains below come from one sample, sequenced in a study of early T cells in non-severe SARS-CoV-2 infection. TCRdb re-analysed the 5' RACE reads in MiXCR, keeping a single row per CDR3 protein. The table has around 76,000 distinct CDR3 sequences, about 10% seen once. Sequenced sample: whole blood. These receptors came from an adult who was a healthcare worker with PCR-confirmed SARS-CoV-2 infection or an uninfected control (not recorded which).

This clonotype was seen more than once but under ten times. The chain links TRBV10-3 to TRBJ2-1; 10 bases agree with TRBD1. Unmatched junction bases numbered 15, after V lost 4 bases and J lost 9 bases. Germline CDR1 is ENHRY and CDR2 is SYGVKD. This CDR3 spans 17 amino acids. The CDR3 region is CAISAVSGTGEGVEQFF. The CDR3 bases are TGTGCCATCAGTGCGGTTTCCGGGACAGGGGAAGGGGTTGAGCAGTTCTTC.

Here the CDR3 reads CASSPGASGGHQETQYF. CDR3 bases: TGTGCCAGCAGCCCCGGGGCTAGCGGGGGACACCAAGAGACCCAGTACTTC. The chain has TRBV3-1 and TRBJ2-5; 10 positions agree with TRBD2. Looked up from germline, CDR1 is LGHDT and CDR2 is YNNKEL (reference sequence). V was pared by 4 bases and J by 0 bases, with 8 bases of the junction left unmatched. There are 17 residues in the CDR3.

There are many counts of this clonotype. J is TRBJ2-1 and V is TRBV11-2; D uncertain. V shed 5 bases and J shed 7 bases, with 12 bases lying between them. From germline, CDR1 is SGHAT and CDR2 FQNNGV. The CDR3 has 13 amino acids. The CDR3 sequence: CASSLSMENEQFF. CDR3 nucleotides: TGTGCCAGCAGCCTATCGATGGAGAATGAGCAGTTCTTC.

Comments on this clonotype: A much larger clone is a single base away; this may be a read error. The gene calls are TRBV27 and TRBJ2-3; 8 bases fit TRBD1. Germline CDR1 and CDR2: MNHEY and SMNVEV (reference sequence). This CDR3 is 14 amino acids long. Trimming cost V 5 bases and J 1 base; bases outside gene matches: 2. The CDR3 spells CASSGGQGTDTQYF. The CDR3 DNA reads as TGTGCCAGCAGTGGGGGACAGGGCACAGATACGCAGTATTTT.

The chain is built from TRBV7-9 and TRBJ1-5; D is unclear. The V end lost 1 base, the J end lost 6 bases, and 4 bases lay between the germline ends. Germline CDR1 reads SEHNR; CDR2 reads FQNEAQ (reference sequence). The CDR3 is 12 amino acids. Here the CDR3 DNA reads TGTGCCAGCAGCTTAGATAGTCAGCCCCAGCATTTT. Translating it yields CASSLDSQPQHF.

Many counts were recorded for this clonotype. The rearrangement joins TRBV20-1 to TRBJ2-3; TRBD2 agrees at 11 bases. The CDR3 contains 19 residues. V was clipped by 0 bases and J by 1 base; unmatched bases: 12. Germline V gives CDR1 DFQATT, CDR2 SNEGSKA (reference sequence). The CDR3 DNA follows: TGCAGTGCTAGAGAGCCCGGGACTAGCGGACCTTTCCGCACAGATACGCAGTATTTT. Protein: CSAREPGTSGPFRTDTQYF.

The chain joins TRBV18 to TRBJ1-1; D remains ambiguous. V was clipped by 0 bases and J by 3 bases, with 17 bases between them. Germline CDR1 reads KGHSH; CDR2 reads LQKENI. The CDR3 is made up of 17 amino acids. CDR3 amino acids: CASSPPRGFGEDTEAFF. The CDR3 DNA reads as TGTGCCAGCTCACCACCGAGAGGGTTCGGGGAGGACACTGAAGCTTTCTTT. Supplemented by reference TRBV18 and TRBJ1-1, the full variable domain reads NAGVMQNPRHLVRRRGQEARLRCSPMKGHSHVYWYRQLPEEGLKFMVYLQKENIIDESGMPKERFSAEFPKEGPSILRIQQVVRGDSAAYFCASSPPRGFGEDTEAFFGQGTRLTVV.

The rearrangement uses TRBV28 and TRBJ2-3; D assignment may be TRBD1 or TRBD2 (5 bases each). CDR3 size: 11 residues. Germline V gene sequence: CDR1 MDHEN, CDR2 SYDVKM. The V end was cut by 6 bases, the J end by 11 bases, with 12 bases between. CDR3 residues: CASSTGTGQYF. The CDR3, as DNA: TGTGCCAGCAGCACCGGGACGGGGCAGTATTTT.

The genes are TRBV5-1 and TRBJ1-2; 7 bases are shared with TRBD1. Unmatched junction bases numbered 1, after V lost 6 bases and J lost 2 bases. Germline V CDR1 and CDR2: SGHRS, YFSETQ. The CDR3 length is 12 residues. The DNA of the CDR3 is TGCGCCAGCACGGACAGGAACTATGGCTACACCTTC. This gives the protein CASTDRNYGYTF.

This clonotype was observed many times. The chain uses TRBV6-5 and TRBJ1-1, with 9 bases aligning to TRBD1. This CDR3 is built from 12 residues. V was clipped by 11 bases and J by 6 bases; unmatched bases: 7. In germline, CDR1 is MNHEY, CDR2 SVGAGI. This CDR3 reads CAVGQGYAEAFF. CDR3 DNA sequence: TGTGCCGTCGGACAGGGGTACGCTGAAGCTTTCTTT.

This sequence joins TRBV5-5 and TRBJ2-1, with D unresolved. This CDR3 is 13 amino acids long. Germline assignment: CDR1 SGHKS and CDR2 YYEKEE (reference sequence). With 2 bases removed from V and 4 bases from J, the gap between germline ends came to 7 bases. The CDR3 DNA follows: TGTGCCAGCAGCTTCGAAGTGTACAATGAGCAGTTCTTC. Its translation: CASSFEVYNEQFF.

As for this clonotype: A much larger clone lies one base from this, so it may be a read error. The rearrangement joins TRBV11-1 to TRBJ1-6; no reliable D call. CDR3 length: 14 residues. CDR1 is SGHAT, CDR2 FQDESV, per germline (reference sequence). CDR3 in DNA: TGTGCCAGCAGCTTAGGGCGGCATAATTCACCCCTCCTCTTT. The encoded protein is CASSLGRHNSPLLF.

This clonotype was observed many times. The chain joins TRBV7-2 to TRBJ2-5; 7 bases agree with TRBD1. Germline V gene sequence: CDR1 SGHTA, CDR2 FQGNSA. This CDR3 has 15 residues. V was pared by 2 bases and J by 5 bases, with 8 bases of the junction left unmatched. CDR3 residues: CASSLRPGGVETQYF. CDR3 DNA: TGTGCCAGCAGCTTACGGCCAGGGGGTGTGGAGACCCAGTACTTC. Full variable domain (outside the CDR3, taken from reference TRBV7-2 and TRBJ2-5): GAGVSQSPSNKVTEKGKDVELRCDPISGHTALYWYRQSLGQGLEFLIYFQGNSAPDKSGLPSDRFSAERTGGSVSTLTIQRTQQEDSAVYLCASSLRPGGVETQYFGPGTRLLVL.

This clonotype was found many times. The genes are TRBV12-3 or TRBV12-4 and TRBJ2-5, with 7 bases identical to TRBD2. The junction had 11 bases not matched to a gene; V was cut back by 3 bases and J by 4 bases. CDR3 length: 16 residues. The CDR3 region is CASSFRLAAVGETQYF. The CDR3 DNA follows: TGTGCCAGCAGTTTCCGACTAGCCGCCGTCGGAGAGACCCAGTACTTC.

The rearrangement links TRBV7-2 to TRBJ2-3; D not resolved. CDR1 is SGHTA, CDR2 FQGNSA, per germline. V was shortened by 1 base and J by 2 bases, with 10 bases between the two germline ends. The CDR3 sequence is 15 residues long. DNA of the CDR3: TGTGCCAGCAGCTTAGGTGGCAGCGACACAGATACGCAGTATTTT. It codes for CASSLGGSDTDTQYF.

A note on this clonotype: The DNA is omitted, as the CDR3 cannot be located on it reliably, and the CDR3 follows TCRdb's listing. The chain employs TRBV12-3 or TRBV12-4 and TRBJ1-5; the DNA was not used to check the table's D call, TRBD1. The CDR3 region is 16 residues in length, termini included. CDR3 sequence: CASSFLAGGSNQPQHF.

There are a few counts of this clonotype. This chain joins TRBV7-6 and TRBJ2-1; 9 bases agree with TRBD1. The germline CDR1 and CDR2 sequences are SGHVS and FNYEAQ. Trimming at V came to 5 bases and at J to 10 bases, leaving 12 bases not matched to a gene. CDR3 size: 15 residues. In DNA form, the CDR3 reads TGTGCCAGCAGCCCGCTCGACAGGGGGACAAGGGAGCAGTTCTTC. It specifies CASSPLDRGTREQFF.

The chain has TRBV10-3 and TRBJ2-7; TRBD1 aligns across 11 bases. Trimming took 8 bases from V and 2 from J; bases not matched to a gene: 2. This CDR3 comprises 13 residues. In germline, CDR1 is ENHRY, CDR2 SYGVKD. CDR3 sequence reads: CAILGQGAYEQYF. In DNA form, the CDR3 reads TGTGCCATCCTGGGACAGGGGGCCTACGAGCAGTACTTC.

The sample holds a few counts of this clonotype. This chain connects TRBV7-2 to TRBJ2-2; 9 positions match TRBD1. Germline assignment: CDR1 SGHTA and CDR2 FQGNSA. V shed 3 bases, J shed 5 bases, and the junction held 4 bases outside the gene matches. The CDR3 is 15 amino acids. The CDR3 is CASSFTGGWTGELFF. The CDR3 DNA sequence: TGTGCCAGCAGCTTTACAGGGGGCTGGACCGGGGAGCTGTTTTTT.

At least ten counts were recorded for this clonotype. The V gene is TRBV20-1, the J gene TRBJ2-7; D may be TRBD2 (6 bases). V was cut by 6 bases and J by 3 bases, with 21 bases left in between. This CDR3 spans 15 amino acids. Per germline, CDR1 DFQATT and CDR2 SNEGSKA (reference sequence). CDR3 sequence reads: CSATKPLGGRYEQYF. In nucleotides, the CDR3 is TGCAGTGCGACTAAACCCCTCGGGGGTCGCTACGAGCAGTACTTC.

This clonotype was detected ten times or more. The V and J genes are TRBV18 and TRBJ1-1, with 8 bases that match TRBD1. Germline CDR1 and CDR2: KGHSH and LQKENI. V lost 8 bases to trimming and J lost 1 base; unmatched junction nucleotides: 6. The CDR3 contains 14 residues. The CDR3 sequence is CASQDRDKNTEAFF. In DNA, the CDR3 is TGTGCCAGCCAGGACAGGGACAAGAACACTGAAGCTTTCTTT.

This clonotype was seen only a few times. The chain uses TRBV4-1 and TRBJ1-6; D not certain. CDR1 is MGHRA and CDR2 is YSYEKL in the germline V gene. This CDR3 comprises 16 residues. Trimming shortened V by 6 bases and J by 10 bases, and 22 bases separated the two germline ends. The CDR3 DNA sequence: TGCGCCAGCAGGTCCCCGGGAAGGAGGAGGGAATCACCCCTCCACTTT. This codes for CASRSPGRRRESPLHF.